Given below is one T cell receptor (beta chain) in context. Time point specified: patch test 3, about 24 weeks after DPC sensitization. Treatment: therapeutic diphenylcyclopropenone sensitization with weekly scalp DPC. The sample belongs to a study of human T cells and chemical hapten exposure. For the study at large: In the roughly 23-week study, patients were dosed weekly with diphenylcyclopropenone on the scalp throughout.

Each CDR3 protein is one row after TCRdb ran MiXCR on the RACE reads. The sample contains about 170,000 distinct CDR3 sequences, 25% to 35% of which appear only once. CDR1 is SGHRS and CDR2 is YFSETQ in the germline V gene. There are 13 residues in the CDR3. Trimming cost V 6 bases and J 5 bases; bases outside gene matches: 4. The sequence came from a woman between 18 and 29 years old with alopecia areata. Some clones in this sample may be carry-over from other donors' samples. The source was whole blood, collected in connection with sensitization to the hapten diphenylcyclopropenone (DPC). This chain connects TRBV5-1 to TRBJ2-1; 8 bases match TRBD2. CDR3 bases: TGCGCCAGCAACCGGGGACTAGACAATGAGCAGTTCTTC. It codes for CASNRGLDNEQFF.